These 23 T cell receptor beta chains originate from one sample sequenced in a study of CD8+ T cells in alopecia areata. Treatment defined: oral pan-JAK inhibitor, 5-10 mg twice daily. cDNA reverse transcribed from extracted RNA served as the sequencing template. Repertoires were generated with immunoSEQ multiplex PCR, while TCRdb's copy carries only in-frame clones and drops some. The data show hundreds of thousands of clones, roughly 66% seen once. This specimen was CD4+ T cells sorted from blood, taken at week 44, from a patient treated with tofacitinib. Source of these receptors: a human donor with alopecia areata.

The rearrangement joins TRBV7-2 to TRBJ2-4, with TRBD2 as a possible D gene (5 bases). The germline CDR1 and CDR2 sequences are SGHTA and FQGNSA. This CDR3 region has 11 residues. V was shortened by 4 bases and J by 9 bases, with 7 bases between the two germline ends. The CDR3 sequence: CASSSGSIQYF. The CDR3 DNA reads as TGTGCCAGCAGCTCGGGGAGCATTCAGTACTTC.

The J gene is TRBJ2-7, the V gene TRBV30; 8 bases line up with TRBD1. V gave up 0 bases and J gave up 3 bases; unmatched junction bases: 1. The CDR3 extends over 13 amino acids. The germline V gene has CDR1 GTSNPN and CDR2 SVGIG (reference sequence). DNA for the CDR3: TGTGCCTGGAGTGTACAGGGGGGCTACGAGCAGTACTTC. Its protein is CAWSVQGGYEQYF.

The rearrangement uses TRBV30 and TRBJ2-1; D perhaps matches TRBD1 (7 bases). V dropped 0 bases and J dropped 8 bases, with 20 bases sitting between them. The V gene's germline CDR1 is GTSNPN and CDR2 SVGIG (reference sequence). The CDR3 is 16 amino acids. CDR3 residues: CAWSVPDRRAIDEQFF. CDR3 DNA: TGTGCCTGGAGTGTACCGGACAGGAGGGCCATAGATGAGCAGTTCTTC.

The rearrangement links TRBV2 to TRBJ1-2; 7 bases agree with TRBD1. Germline CDR1 and CDR2: SNHLY and FYNNEI. This CDR3 has 13 residues. With V trimmed by 7 bases and J by 6 bases, 8 bases remained unmatched. CDR3 sequence: CASTETGRNGYTF. The CDR3 nucleotides are TGTGCCAGCACCGAGACAGGGAGGAATGGCTACACCTTC.

This rearrangement joins TRBV2 to TRBJ1-2, with D uncertain. Germline CDR1 and CDR2: SNHLY and FYNNEI. The CDR3 extends over 13 amino acids. V lost 3 bases and J lost 7, with 12 bases in between. This chain's CDR3 is CASSDVGSRGYTF. CDR3 nucleotide sequence: TGTGCCAGCAGTGACGTGGGATCGCGTGGCTACACCTTC.

This rearrangement joins TRBV4-1 to TRBJ2-2; D is possibly TRBD2 (5 bases). The germline gives CDR1 MGHRA, CDR2 YSYEKL. The CDR3 has 14 amino acids. Trimming took off 8 bases at V and 3 bases at J, with 13 bases between the two ends. The CDR3 protein is CASASLADTGELFF. In DNA form, the CDR3 reads TGCGCCAGCGCATCTCTAGCAGACACCGGGGAGCTGTTTTTT.

This clone showed up just a few times. The J gene is TRBJ1-5, the V gene TRBV30, with 8 bases matching TRBD1. Trimming took 1 base from V and 4 from J; bases not matched to a gene: 6. Germline assignment: CDR1 GTSNPN and CDR2 SVGIG (reference sequence). The CDR3 runs 15 residues. CDR3 sequence: CAWSARQGRNQPQHF. The CDR3 nucleotides read TGTGCCTGGAGTGCCCGACAGGGGAGGAATCAGCCCCAGCATTTT.

V is TRBV7-2 and J is TRBJ1-1, with TRBD1 matching over 7 bases. CDR1 and CDR2 (germline): SGHTA, FQGNSA. The V segment lost 5 bases and the J segment 4 bases; nucleotides outside the gene matches: 7. This CDR3 is built from 14 residues. Here the CDR3 reads CASSHRQGTTEAFF. The CDR3 bases are TGTGCCAGCAGCCACCGACAGGGTACCACTGAAGCTTTCTTT.

The chain uses TRBV9 and TRBJ1-1; 7 bases map to TRBD1. With V trimmed by 5 bases and J by 1 base, 8 bases remained unmatched. The CDR3 length is 15 residues. The germline V gene encodes CDR1 SGDLS and CDR2 YYNGEE. The CDR3 DNA reads TGTGCCAGCAGAATAGGGGACAGCACGAACACTGAAGCTTTCTTT. Translation: CASRIGDSTNTEAFF.

The chain combines TRBV27 with TRBJ2-2; D unclear. CDR3 length: 18 amino acids. Germline V CDR1 and CDR2: MNHEY, SMNVEV (reference sequence). The germline V and J ends were trimmed by 6 bases and 8 bases, with 28 bases remaining between them. The CDR3 DNA reads as TGTGCCAGCAGCGTCCGGGTCGTGGCGGCAGCCTTCGGGGGGGAGCTGTTTTTT. This translates into CASSVRVVAAAFGGELFF.

This chain connects TRBV19 to TRBJ1-2, with D unresolved. Trimming stripped 5 bases from V and 7 bases from J, with 14 bases between. Germline-derived CDR1 and CDR2 are LNHDA and SQIVND (reference sequence). This CDR3 has 13 residues. The CDR3: CASSEGKDPGYTF. CDR3 in DNA: TGTGCCAGTAGTGAGGGCAAAGATCCTGGCTACACCTTC.

The chain recombines TRBV7-2 with TRBJ1-1; D perhaps matches TRBD1 (6 bases). Trimming took off 5 bases at V and 1 base at J, with 14 bases between the two ends. This CDR3 has 15 residues. Germline CDR1 reads SGHTA; CDR2 reads FQGNSA. The DNA for the CDR3 is TGTGCCAGCAGCATGTGGGGGCAGGGGAACACTGAAGCTTTCTTT. It codes for CASSMWGQGNTEAFF.

The rearrangement joins TRBV6-5 to TRBJ2-3, with 8 bases that match TRBD1. The CDR3 sequence is 14 residues long. The junction had 6 bases not matched to a gene; V was cut back by 6 bases and J by 4 bases. CDR1 is MNHEY and CDR2 is SVGAGI in the germline V gene. For the CDR3, the DNA is TGTGCCAGCAGATGGACAGGGAAGGCAGATACGCAGTATTTT. Protein: CASRWTGKADTQYF.

The chain carries TRBV13 and TRBJ2-7, with a tentative D call TRBD1 (5 bases). The germline gives CDR1 PRHDT, CDR2 FYEKMQ (reference sequence). With 6 bases removed from V and 2 bases from J, the gap between germline ends came to 17 bases. The CDR3 totals 15 residues. CDR3 nucleotide sequence: TGTGCCAGCAGACGACAGAATTCCGATGCCTACGAGCAGTACTTC. It is translated as CASRRQNSDAYEQYF.

This clone was detected once. The chain joins TRBV29-1 to TRBJ1-5; tentative D call: TRBD1 (5 bases). V was shortened by 6 bases and J by 4 bases, with 13 bases between the two germline ends. CDR3 length: 13 amino acids. From germline, CDR1 is SQVTM and CDR2 ANQGSEA. CDR3 sequence reads: CSVGDGLNQPQHF. The CDR3 region has the DNA TGCAGCGTGGGGGACGGACTGAATCAGCCCCAGCATTTT.

V and J are TRBV27 and TRBJ1-1, with D perhaps matching TRBD1 (6 bases). The V and J ends lost 2 bases and 3 bases respectively, with 7 bases between them. The CDR3 consists of 13 residues. Germline CDR1 is MNHEY and CDR2 is SMNVEV (reference sequence). CDR3 coding DNA: TGTGCCAGCAGTTTAGGACAGTACACTGAAGCTTTCTTT. This codes for CASSLGQYTEAFF.

The rearrangement uses TRBV29-1 and TRBJ1-1; 8 bases match TRBD1. CDR3 size: 14 residues. V trimming: 1 base; J trimming: 6 bases; junction bases outside the gene matches: 7. The germline gives CDR1 SQVTM, CDR2 ANQGSEA. CDR3 residues: CSVEGRTGLAEAFF. The CDR3 nucleotides read TGCAGCGTTGAAGGGAGGACAGGGTTAGCTGAAGCTTTCTTT. The whole variable domain, remainder taken from reference TRBV29-1 and TRBJ1-1, is SAVISQKPSRDICQRGTSLTIQCQVDSQVTMMFWYRQQPGQSLTLIATANQGSEATYESGFVIDKFPISRPNLTFSTLTVSNMSPEDSSIYLCSVEGRTGLAEAFFGQGTRLTVV.

The chain links TRBV27 to TRBJ1-5; no clear D. With 3 bases removed from V and 0 bases from J, the gap between germline ends came to 9 bases. CDR1 MNHEY and CDR2 SMNVEV come from the germline V gene (reference sequence). CDR3 size: 15 residues. The CDR3 DNA follows: TGTGCCAGCAGTTTGTCGGGAATTAGCAATCAGCCCCAGCATTTT. Residues: CASSLSGISNQPQHF.

The sample holds many counts of this clone. The J gene is TRBJ2-7, the V gene TRBV27; 9 positions agree with TRBD2. V lost 2 bases and J lost 4; bases outside the gene matches: 3. The V gene's germline CDR1 is MNHEY and CDR2 SMNVEV (reference sequence). The CDR3 is 14 residues long. CDR3 protein: CASSLAGGPYEQYF. CDR3 nucleotide sequence: TGTGCCAGCAGTTTAGCGGGGGGGCCTTACGAGCAGTACTTC.

The chain combines TRBV15 with TRBJ1-5; no firm D call. Trimming stripped 4 bases from V and 4 bases from J, with 8 bases between. Per the germline V gene, CDR1 is LNHNV and CDR2 is YYDKDF (reference sequence). CDR3 length equals 13 residues. The CDR3 loop is CATSMRKNQPQHF. For the CDR3, the DNA is TGTGCCACCAGCATGCGAAAGAATCAGCCCCAGCATTTT. The variable domain in full, completed from reference TRBV15 and TRBJ1-5, reads DAMVIQNPRYQVTQFGKPVTLSCSQTLNHNVMYWYQQKSSQAPKLLFHYYDKDFNNEADTPDNFQSRRPNTSFCFLDIRSPGLGDTAMYLCATSMRKNQPQHFGDGTRLSIL.

The chain carries TRBV14 and TRBJ1-6; no reliable D call. CDR1 and CDR2 (germline): SGHDN, FVKESK. The CDR3 contains 16 residues. The V and J ends lost 2 bases and 6 bases respectively, with 14 bases between them. The CDR3 loop is CASSQRRPSGNSPLHF. The CDR3 DNA is TGTGCCAGCAGCCAAAGGAGGCCTAGTGGTAATTCACCCCTCCACTTT.

This clone was observed once. The genes are TRBV11-2 and TRBJ1-2; tentative D call: TRBD1 (6 bases). CDR3 length equals 14 residues. Deletions cut 7 bases from V and 4 bases from J, with 16 bases between. Germline values: CDR1 SGHAT, CDR2 FQNNGV. In nucleotides, the CDR3 is TGTGCCAGCACCCCTAGGGGGATACCCTATGGCTACACCTTC. Amino acid sequence: CASTPRGIPYGYTF.

This chain joins TRBV2 and TRBJ2-1, with 12 bases identical to TRBD1. CDR3 size: 14 residues. CDR1 SNHLY and CDR2 FYNNEI come from the germline V gene. The trim removed 6 bases at V and 8 bases at J, leaving 5 bases unmatched. The CDR3 region has the DNA TGTGCCAGCAGCCGGGACAGGGGGCGCGATGAGCAGTTCTTC. This gives the protein CASSRDRGRDEQFF.